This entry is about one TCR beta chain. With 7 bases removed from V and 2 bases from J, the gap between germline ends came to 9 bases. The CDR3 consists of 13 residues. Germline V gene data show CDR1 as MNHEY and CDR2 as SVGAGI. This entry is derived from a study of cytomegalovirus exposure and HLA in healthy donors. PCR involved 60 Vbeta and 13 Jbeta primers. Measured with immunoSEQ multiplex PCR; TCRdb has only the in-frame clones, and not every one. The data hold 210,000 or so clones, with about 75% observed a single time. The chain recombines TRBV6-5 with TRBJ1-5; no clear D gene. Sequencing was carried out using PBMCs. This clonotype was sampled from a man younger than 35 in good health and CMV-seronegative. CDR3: CASIRQGNQPQHF. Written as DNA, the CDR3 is TGTGCCAGCATAAGGCAGGGCAATCAGCCCCAGCATTTT.